A single sample gave rise to the 28 T cell receptor beta chains below, sequenced in a study of blood T cell repertoires in COVID-19. Assay: immunoSEQ multiplex PCR; the TCRdb copy retains only in-frame clones and omits some. The data contain under 200,000 clones, roughly nine tenths of them singletons. The material sequenced was peripheral blood. The receptors shown here come from a woman of 80 years or more in a cohort sampled during active or convalescent COVID-19.

This clone was observed a few times. J is TRBJ1-1 and V is TRBV11-2, with D uncertain. The germline CDR1 and CDR2 sequences are SGHAT and FQNNGV. The CDR3 covers 14 residues. V lost 1 base and J lost 1, with 7 bases in between. CDR3 DNA sequence: TGTGCCAGCAGCTTAGGTGCAGGGAACACTGAAGCTTTCTTT. This encodes CASSLGAGNTEAFF.

Note on this clone: A read error may account for a junction end that differs from germline. V gene TRBV7-7 combines with J gene TRBJ1-1; D not certain. CDR1 and CDR2 (germline): SSHAT, FNYEAQ (reference sequence). CDR3 length: 13 amino acids. CDR3 sequence reads: CASSLKVGTEAFF. The CDR3 DNA is TGTGCTAGCAGCTTAAAAGTCGGCACTGAAGCTTTCTTT.

The rearrangement links TRBV5-6 to TRBJ2-3; perhaps TRBD1 as D (6 bases). The V gene's germline CDR1 is SGHDT and CDR2 YYEEEE. The CDR3 length is 14 residues. Trimming cost V 4 bases and J 6 bases, with 15 bases left between them. CDR3 DNA sequence: TGTGCCAGCAGCCCCACAGGGATTTTGGATACGCAGTATTTT. It specifies CASSPTGILDTQYF.

CDR3: CASSEFWESNYGYTF. CDR3 bases: TGTGCCAGCAGTGAATTTTGGGAGTCTAACTATGGCTACACCTTC. The rearrangement uses TRBV25-1 and TRBJ1-2; D gene ambiguous. The CDR3 covers 15 residues. V was trimmed by 1 base and J by 0 bases, leaving 9 bases between them. The germline V gene encodes CDR1 MGHDK and CDR2 SYGVNS.

The chain uses TRBV5-5 and TRBJ2-1; 7 bases are shared with TRBD1. This CDR3 comprises 15 residues. Germline values: CDR1 SGHKS, CDR2 YYEKEE (reference sequence). J was trimmed by 2 bases and V by 0 bases; bases with no gene match: 2. In nucleotides, the CDR3 is TGTGCCAGCAGCTTGGGACAGGGCCCCTACAATGAGCAGTTCTTC. Encoded protein: CASSLGQGPYNEQFF.

The V gene is TRBV5-1, the J gene TRBJ2-3, with 7 positions matching TRBD2. Per germline, CDR1 SGHRS and CDR2 YFSETQ. With V trimmed by 4 bases and J by 3 bases, 11 bases remained unmatched. This CDR3 comprises 16 residues. CDR3: CASSRTSRAGTDTQYF. Written as DNA, the CDR3 is TGCGCCAGCAGCCGTACATCTAGAGCGGGGACAGATACGCAGTATTTT.

This clone was detected a few times. V gene TRBV12-3 or TRBV12-4 combines with J gene TRBJ2-6; tentative D call: TRBD1 (5 bases). The CDR3 has 13 amino acids. The CDR3 is CASDRAGANVLTF. CDR3 DNA sequence: TGTGCTTCAGACAGAGCTGGGGCCAACGTCCTGACTTTC.

This chain links TRBV6-6 with TRBJ1-2; unclear D gene. CDR1 MNHNY and CDR2 SVGAGI come from the germline V gene (reference sequence). CDR3 length: 15 amino acids. Trimming stripped 4 bases from V and 0 bases from J, with 12 bases between. The CDR3 nucleotides are TGTGCCAGCAGTTTTTACAGTAAAACTAACTATGGCTACACCTTC. Translation gives CASSFYSKTNYGYTF.

The V gene is TRBV14, the J gene TRBJ2-2; 8 bases are shared with TRBD2. The CDR3 spans 16 residues. In germline, CDR1 is SGHDN, CDR2 FVKESK. J lost 5 bases, V lost 5 bases, and 10 bases had no gene match. CDR3 coding DNA: TGTGCCAGCAGCGATTTCAGACTAGCGCCAACCGGGGAGCTGTTTTTT. It translates to CASSDFRLAPTGELFF.

V and J are TRBV5-8 and TRBJ1-5; TRBD1 might be the D (5 bases). CDR3 length: 13 amino acids. V gave up 2 bases and J gave up 4 bases, with 7 bases separating them. Germline V CDR1 and CDR2: SGHTS, YDEGEE. As DNA, the CDR3 is TGTGCCAGCAGCTTCGACAGTAATCAGCCCCAGCATTTT. This codes for CASSFDSNQPQHF.

The chain has TRBV27 and TRBJ1-1; D call uncertain. CDR1 is MNHEY and CDR2 is SMNVEV in the germline V gene (reference sequence). The CDR3 consists of 14 residues. V gave up 5 bases and J gave up 5 bases, with 15 bases separating them. The CDR3, as DNA: TGTGCCAGCAGTAATGACCCCCGGAGGACTGAAGCTTTCTTT. Amino acids: CASSNDPRRTEAFF.

This chain uses TRBV10-3 with TRBJ1-1, with 8 bases lining up with TRBD1. With 8 bases clipped from V and 4 bases from J, the junction kept 9 bases outside the gene matches. The CDR3 spans 14 residues. Germline V lookup: CDR1 ENHRY, CDR2 SYGVKD. CDR3 sequence: CAIGQGGSITEAFF. The CDR3 coding sequence is TGTGCCATCGGACAGGGAGGATCTATCACTGAAGCTTTCTTT.

V is TRBV20-1 and J is TRBJ1-2; tentative D call: TRBD1 (6 bases). Germline V gene lookup returns CDR1 DFQATT and CDR2 SNEGSKA (reference sequence). The CDR3 has 13 residues. Trimming removed 3 bases at V and 4 bases at J, with 12 bases between. CDR3 nucleotide sequence: TGCAGTGCTAGTCCGGACAGTCCCTATGGCTACACCTTC. Residues: CSASPDSPYGYTF.

This sequence joins TRBV10-2 and TRBJ2-7; 7 bases are shared with TRBD1. In germline, CDR1 is WSHSY, CDR2 SAAADI. J lost 5 bases, V lost 6 bases, and 10 bases had no gene match. The CDR3 sequence is 14 residues long. This chain's CDR3 is CASREGGAINEQYF. Written as DNA, the CDR3 is TGCGCCAGCAGAGAAGGGGGCGCGATAAACGAGCAGTACTTC.

The genes are TRBV7-9 and TRBJ2-3, with unresolved D. The CDR3 spans 15 residues. V lost 4 bases to trimming and J lost 4 bases, with 15 bases between them. Per germline, CDR1 SEHNR and CDR2 FQNEAQ (reference sequence). The CDR3 coding sequence is TGTGCCAGCAGCTCAGGAACTTCTCCCCCAGATACGCAGTATTTT. This translates into CASSSGTSPPDTQYF.

The chain carries TRBV24-1 and TRBJ2-5, with TRBD2 identical over 7 bases. The CDR3 extends over 15 amino acids. The germline V gene has CDR1 KGHDR and CDR2 SFDVKD. V lost 5 bases, J lost 4 bases, and 9 bases stayed unmatched. CDR3 loop: CATSARSGVRETQYF. CDR3 DNA: TGTGCCACCAGTGCCCGGAGCGGGGTCCGAGAGACCCAGTACTTC.

The rearrangement links TRBV6-1 to TRBJ2-3; 8 bases are a match to TRBD1. CDR3 length equals 16 residues. Germline V gene sequence: CDR1 MNHNS, CDR2 SASEGT. The V segment lost 4 bases and the J segment 0 bases; nucleotides outside the gene matches: 6. This chain's CDR3 is CASSAQGAPSTDTQYF. DNA for the CDR3: TGTGCCAGCAGTGCCCAGGGGGCACCTAGCACAGATACGCAGTATTTT.

The chain employs TRBV11-3 and TRBJ2-3; D gene unclear. The CDR3 totals 14 residues. Germline loops: CDR1 SGHNT, CDR2 YENEEA. With 5 bases removed from V and 4 bases from J, the gap between germline ends came to 13 bases. As DNA, the CDR3 is TGTGCCAGCAGCCCAGGCTGGGTATCAGATACGCAGTATTTT. Protein product: CASSPGWVSDTQYF.

The J gene is TRBJ2-2, the V gene TRBV6-5; D is unresolved. Germline V CDR1 and CDR2: MNHEY, SVGAGI. Trimming took off 8 bases at V and 5 bases at J, with 6 bases between the two ends. The CDR3 runs 11 residues. The CDR3 loop is CASEETGELFF. CDR3 coding DNA: TGTGCCAGCGAAGAGACCGGGGAGCTGTTTTTT.

This chain joins TRBV19 and TRBJ2-1; TRBD2 aligns across 8 bases. This CDR3 spans 12 amino acids. Per germline, CDR1 LNHDA and CDR2 SQIVND (reference sequence). Trimming at V came to 7 bases and at J to 8 bases, leaving 4 bases not matched to a gene. CDR3 sequence: CASKASGYEQFF. The CDR3 nucleotides are TGTGCCAGTAAGGCTAGCGGGTATGAGCAGTTCTTC.

This clone was counted a single time. The junction departs from germline at one end; a sequencing error may be responsible. The chain has TRBV29-1 and TRBJ2-1; D is uncertain. CDR3 size: 13 residues. Germline assignment: CDR1 SQVTM and CDR2 ANQGSEA. CDR3 coding DNA: TGCAGCGTTGAAGTAGCCTCCTCCAATGAGCAGTTCTTC. Amino acids: CSVEVASSNEQFF.

The chain joins TRBV15 to TRBJ1-1; D remains ambiguous. CDR3 length equals 12 residues. The V and J ends lost 0 bases and 11 bases respectively, with 10 bases between them. Germline V gene data show CDR1 as LNHNV and CDR2 as YYDKDF (reference sequence). As DNA, the CDR3 is TGTGCCACCAGCAGAGATCGTCTGAGGGCTTTCTTT. Its protein product is CATSRDRLRAFF.

The table lists this clone with a few counts. The chain recombines TRBV19 with TRBJ1-6; 7 positions match TRBD1. This CDR3 spans 16 amino acids. After removal of 7 bases from V and 4 bases from J, the junction contained 10 bases not matched to a gene. Germline CDR1 is LNHDA and CDR2 is SQIVND (reference sequence). The CDR3 is CASTGQQGLYNSPLHF. The CDR3 bases are TGTGCCAGTACGGGACAGCAGGGGCTATATAATTCACCCCTCCACTTT. Based on the CDR3 plus reference TRBV19 and TRBJ1-6, the full variable domain is DGGITQSPKYLFRKEGQNVTLSCEQNLNHDAMYWYRQDPGQGLRLIYYSQIVNDFQKGDIAEGYSVSREKKESFPLTVTSAQKNPTAFYLCASTGQQGLYNSPLHFGNGTRLTVT.

The chain is built from TRBV29-1 and TRBJ1-1; no definite D call. The V end lost 0 bases, the J end lost 1 base, and 12 bases lay between the germline ends. The CDR3 sequence is 15 residues long. Germline V lookup: CDR1 SQVTM, CDR2 ANQGSEA. Written as DNA, the CDR3 is TGCAGCGTTGAAGAAAGACGTCGGGGGAACACTGAAGCTTTCTTT. It specifies CSVEERRRGNTEAFF.

The rearrangement links TRBV7-2 to TRBJ1-5; D ambiguous. The germline gives CDR1 SGHTA, CDR2 FQGNSA. The CDR3 has 16 residues. Trimming shortened V by 2 bases and J by 1 base, and 12 bases separated the two germline ends. The CDR3 nucleotides read TGTGCCAGCAGCTTATTCGGAGCGGTGAGCAATCAGCCCCAGCATTTT. This translates into CASSLFGAVSNQPQHF.

For the CDR3, the DNA is TGCGCCAGCAGCCAGGAGGGTTACAATGAGCAGTTCTTC. Its protein is CASSQEGYNEQFF. The V and J genes are TRBV4-1 and TRBJ2-1; a possible D gene is TRBD2 (6 bases). The CDR3 is 13 residues long. The V end was cut by 3 bases, the J end by 4 bases, with 7 bases between. Per the germline V gene, CDR1 is MGHRA and CDR2 is YSYEKL.

V and J are TRBV30 and TRBJ1-1; D uncertain. V lost 4 bases, J lost 4 bases, and 13 bases lay in between. Per the germline V gene, CDR1 is GTSNPN and CDR2 is SVGIG (reference sequence). The CDR3 contains 13 residues. The CDR3 region is CAWNLLVATEAFF. The CDR3 DNA sequence: TGTGCCTGGAACCTCTTGGTAGCCACTGAAGCTTTCTTT.

The chain employs TRBV19 and TRBJ1-1; D gene unclear. Trimming took off 5 bases at V and 10 bases at J, with 23 bases between the two ends. Germline V gene lookup returns CDR1 LNHDA and CDR2 SQIVND (reference sequence). The CDR3 spans 15 residues. CDR3 region: CASSGPGSEPVVAFF. The CDR3 DNA is TGTGCCAGTAGTGGCCCCGGGAGCGAGCCGGTAGTAGCTTTCTTT.